There are a few counts of the clone carrying this T cell receptor beta chain. Its antigen is not known. This record comes from a study of T cells in Graves' hyperthyroidism and ophthalmopathy. Turning to the study itself: Peripheral blood collection took place at initial diagnosis, before any treatment. Study-level points and caveats: A model of 13 V-J pairs discriminated ophthalmopathy from stable hyperthyroidism. Most thyroid clonotypes that were expanded above 0.001 also turned up in blood.

Authors of the study amplified TCR beta CDR3 regions from RNA transcripts. RT-PCR in the first round (using the HTBI primer set) targeted the TCR CDR3. TCRdb fed the multiplex PCR reads into MiXCR, producing one record per CDR3 protein. The profile shows approximately 400,000 distinct CDR3 sequences, about 15% of them singletons. Trimming stripped 5 bases from V and 5 bases from J, with 9 bases between. This CDR3 has 13 residues. Reasons for excluding patients were uncontrolled infection, other autoimmune disease, pregnancy or lactation. The TCR sequence derives from a woman aged 25 to 39 with Graves' hyperthyroidism. Material: blood. The chain employs TRBV6-7 and TRBJ1-4, with D possibly matching TRBD1 (6 bases). TRBV6-7 falls under the ORF class, with uncertain function. The CDR3 is CASSRQVNEKLFF. The DNA of the CDR3 is TGTGCCAGCAGTCGACAGGTGAATGAAAAACTGTTTTTT.